This TCR beta chain comes out of a study of blood T cells in healthy people across ages (dated by TCRdb to 2015 to 2017). As for the study more broadly: In model experiments, template switching captured roughly one uniquely barcoded TCR beta cDNA molecule for every two T cells. To avoid experimental bias, donors of different ages were distributed randomly across sequencing lanes. Age-related changes in TCR beta repertoire diversity were measured in the study by deep sequencing normalized with unique cDNA molecular identifiers. The donors were divided into four age groups: young (average approximately 16 years), middle-aged (about 40), aged (about 62) and long-lived (about 90). Two additional independent replicas of 1 million unique cDNA reads from the same blood draw were analyzed for two donors (one aged 18 to 29 and one aged 80 or older).

As concerns this clonotype: Its target antigen remains unknown. One base away there is no much larger clone; base qualities are not given.

The receptor library was made with 5' RACE. Reads for this sample came from an Illumina HiSeq 2500. The second PCR ran for roughly 7 to 12 cycles and used a J-beta primer mix along with a sample-barcoded 5' primer. Each TCR beta cDNA molecule received a unique molecular identifier from a template-switch 5' adaptor carrying 12 random nucleotides. Each sample yielded at least 3 million CDR3-containing paired-end reads. First-strand cDNA synthesis was performed from all RNA using the Mint cDNA synthesis kit, with priming by a TRBC-specific oligonucleotide. All cDNA was treated with uracil-DNA glycosylase and then went through a first 18-cycle PCR with the universal primers M1SS and BC2_uni_R. Concerning the study's data processing: For normalization, 1 million high-quality reads, each with a distinct molecular identifier, were randomly selected from each sample. Reads with shared molecular identifiers were discarded instead of being binned into consensus sequences. MiTCR, set to a Q25 quality threshold and the strictest error-elimination algorithm, was used for CDR3 identification, clonotype clustering and error correction. A nonparametric unseen species model with Euler transformation was used to estimate a lower bound on total TCR beta diversity. The public reads were run again by TCRdb, first through fastp at Q25 and then through MiXCR, and only productive beta chains were kept. Entries that share a CDR3 protein sequence are merged under the most common genes and DNA. The V and J calls, along with clone size, are taken from TCRdb and not from the paper's own processing. The sample table shows approximately 900,000 distinct CDR3 sequences, and around 49% are seen once. The ten top clones hold around an eighth of the sample.

Overall study results and their limits: A strong correlation was found between observed TCR beta diversity and the percentage of naive T cells measured by flow cytometry. Bulk unsorted PBMC profiling prevented conclusive comparison of naive and antigen-experienced compartments. Estimates of total diversity from one million sequenced T cells were regarded as lower bounds and underestimates. Compared with the aged group, the long-lived group had more naive CD4+ T cells, fewer expanded clones and increased TCR diversity, a pattern suggesting age selection. Because donor CMV infection status was unknown, age-related changes in expanded clonotypes were potentially confounded. Observed TCR beta diversity per million T cells fell roughly linearly with age, and a significant reduction was already apparent by age around 40.

Donors were about 36 systemically healthy Caucasian individuals from Russia aged roughly 6 to 100 years. Ten milliliters of peripheral blood were drawn from each donor into EDTA-treated Vacutainer tubes. Ficoll-Paque density-gradient centrifugation was used to isolate PBMCs, with at least 6.5 million per sample. Trizol reagent was used to extract total RNA from PBMCs, with at least 5.5 micrograms per sample. Naive CD45RAhigh/CD27high T cell percentages were measured by flow cytometry on a PBMC aliquot from every donor. As encoded in the germline V gene (reference sequence), CDR1 is SEHNR while CDR2 is FQNEAQ. V sheds 0 bases and J sheds 3 bases, leaving 11 bases between their ends. The CDR3 runs 16 residues from the cysteine to the phenylalanine. Only the CDR3 part of the read is kept: 48 bases, read in frame from the first base.

This clonotype originated in a man aged 30-40 years in good health. Recombination connected TRBV7-9 to TRBJ1-4, and TRBD1 may be the D gene, going by 5 matching bases. The sequencing input was blood. The CDR3 region: CASSLALGLSNEKLFF. DNA sequence: TGTGCCAGCAGCTTAGCGCTGGGGCTGTCTAATGAAAAACTGTTTTTT.